These 2 T cell receptor beta chains came from one sample sequenced in a study of T cell responses to AZD1222 COVID-19 vaccine. The table came from immunoSEQ multiplex PCR; TCRdb's copy has only in-frame clones and leaves some out. The sample includes about 83,000 clones, around 86% of them seen just once. The starting material was peripheral blood, obtained on day 0 of AZD1222 vaccination. The receptors originated from an adult in good health.

This clone was observed a single time. V gene TRBV15 combines with J gene TRBJ2-7, with D maybe TRBD2 (6 bases). The CDR3 runs 15 residues. Per germline, CDR1 LNHNV and CDR2 YYDKDF (reference sequence). V lost 3 bases and J 4 bases, leaving 16 bases between the germline ends. CDR3 region: CATSSAGTGVYEQYF. As DNA, the CDR3 is TGTGCCACCAGCAGTGCCGGGACGGGAGTATACGAGCAGTACTTC.

This clone was observed once. The chain employs TRBV5-6 and TRBJ2-5; TRBD1 matches 8 bases. The junction had 12 bases not matched to a gene; V was cut back by 0 bases and J by 2 bases. The CDR3 consists of 18 residues. CDR1 SGHDT and CDR2 YYEEEE come from the germline V gene. The CDR3 DNA reads as TGTGCCAGCAGCTTGGAACTGGCTGCCGGACAGGGACAAGAGACCCAGTACTTC. Protein product: CASSLELAAGQGQETQYF. Full variable domain (outside the CDR3, taken from reference TRBV5-6 and TRBJ2-5): DAGVTQSPTHLIKTRGQQVTLRCSPKSGHDTVSWYQQALGQGPQFIFQYYEEEERQRGNFPDRFSGHQFPNYSSELNVNALLLGDSALYLCASSLELAAGQGQETQYFGPGTRLLVL.